This TCR beta chain appears in the sequencing data of a study of identifying expanded T cells in peripheral blood. Concerning this clone itself: Its antigen is unidentified.

Germline CDR1 is MNHEY and CDR2 is SMNVEV (reference sequence). This CDR3 region has 15 residues. V was pared by 3 bases and J by 7 bases, with 16 bases between. No infections or other immune events were documented during collection. Study-wide points: Technical replicates showed around 1.3 changed clones; two weeks around 15; four weeks 19. Two-week clone count variance significantly increased as total template count grew.

TCRdb's copy holds only in-frame clones and misses some; the assay was immunoSEQ multiplex PCR. The sample comprises roughly 78,000 clones, about nine tenths of which are singletons, and around 3% rests with the top ten. The chain uses TRBV27 and TRBJ1-5; D might be TRBD1 (6 bases). The sample was blood. This TCR was recovered from a person aged 18 to 75 in good health. The CDR3 DNA follows: TGTGCCAGCAGTTTTAGTGGGGGCGGCGGCCAGCCCCAGCATTTT. As protein: CASSFSGGGGQPQHF.